The clone carrying this TCR beta chain was recorded at least ten times. Its target is not known. The data originate from a study of regulatory T cells in long-lasting Graves disease. The study, taken as a whole, reports: Accuracy may have suffered from the small sample size. Whereas new patients shared some 970 public clonotypes, persistent patients shared more, at about 3,000.

The ends lost 8 bases at V and 2 bases at J; junction bases unmatched: 3. This CDR3 is 13 amino acids long. CDR1 MNHEY and CDR2 SMNVEV come from the germline V gene (reference sequence). Arm-PCR of CDR3 regions with iRepertoire HTBI primers generated TCR beta libraries. TCRdb used MiXCR to reprocess the multiplex PCR reads, holding one entry per CDR3 protein. This table has more than 350,000 distinct CDR3 sequences, about 16% appearing once. Indicated time point: newly diagnosed GD, antithyroid drugs for less than 3 months. RNA isolated from PBMCs was used to make the TCR library. These data are also associated with another study on T cells in Graves' hyperthyroidism and ophthalmopathy. That paper adds: First-round RT-PCR targeting the TCR CDR3 was performed with the HTBI primer set. Progression to ophthalmopathy was predicted a median of approximately 6.4 months early.

This chain connects TRBV27 to TRBJ2-7; 10 bases align to TRBD2. Sequenced material: peripheral blood mononuclear cells (PBMCs), taken at new diagnosis, from a patient treated with antithyroid drugs. The sequence derives from a woman aged 25-40 years with Graves disease. In DNA, the CDR3 is TGTGCCAGCCTTAGCGGGAGGACCTACGAGCAGTACTTC. This codes for CASLSGRTYEQYF.